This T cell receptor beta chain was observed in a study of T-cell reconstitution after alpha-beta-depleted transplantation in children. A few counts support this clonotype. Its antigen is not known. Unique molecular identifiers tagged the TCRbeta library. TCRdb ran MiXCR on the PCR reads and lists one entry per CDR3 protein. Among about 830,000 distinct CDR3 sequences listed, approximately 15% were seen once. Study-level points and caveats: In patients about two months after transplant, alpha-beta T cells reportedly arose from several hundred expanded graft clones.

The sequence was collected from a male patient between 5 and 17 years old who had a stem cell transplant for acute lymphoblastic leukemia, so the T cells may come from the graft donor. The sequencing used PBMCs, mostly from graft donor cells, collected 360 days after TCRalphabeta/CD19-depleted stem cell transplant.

CDR3 in DNA: TGCAGTGCTAGAGTCCCGGGTAATTCACCCCTCCACTTT. This sequence encodes CSARVPGNSPLHF. V is TRBV20-1 and J is TRBJ1-6, with no clear D. The CDR3 runs to 13 residues. In germline, CDR1 is DFQATT, CDR2 SNEGSKA (reference sequence). The V end lost 1 base, the J end lost 6 bases, and 7 bases lay between the germline ends.